Following are 2 T cell receptor beta chains from one sample sequenced in a study of T cells after yellow fever vaccination. TCRdb reprocessed the 5' RACE reads with MiXCR, giving one entry per CDR3 protein. The sample has roughly 300,000 distinct CDR3 sequences; around 7% are singletons. The sequences come from PBMCs, collected roughly 45 days after the first yellow fever vaccination. These receptors all stem from a man aged 18 to 30 who received the YFV17D yellow fever vaccine.

The V call is TRBV3-1, the J call TRBJ2-5; 8 nucleotides line up with TRBD1. Per germline, CDR1 LGHDT and CDR2 YNNKEL (reference sequence). Trimming removed 11 bases from V and 3 bases from J; junction bases left unmatched: 23. This CDR3 has 18 residues. The CDR3 protein is CACCAGQGRTKTEETQYF. The CDR3 DNA sequence: TGTGCCTGCTGTGCCGGACAGGGAAGAACCAAAACGGAAGAGACCCAGTACTTC.

This clonotype was observed a handful of times. The chain has TRBV7-8 and TRBJ2-3; D not certain. This CDR3 region has 14 residues. Germline CDR1 reads SGHVS; CDR2 reads FQNEAQ. V dropped 5 bases and J dropped 3 bases, with 12 bases sitting between them. In nucleotides, the CDR3 is TGTGCCAGCAGCCTCCCAAGCCTTACAGATACGCAGTATTTT. It codes for CASSLPSLTDTQYF.